Shown below are 3 T cell receptor beta chains from a single sample sequenced in a study of blood T cell repertoires in COVID-19. Some clones are missing from TCRdb's copy, which holds only in-frame ones; the method was immunoSEQ multiplex PCR. The table shows some 57,000 clones, with roughly 92% occurring only once. Sequenced input: peripheral blood. All receptors derive from a human donor in a cohort sampled during active COVID-19.

The rearrangement uses TRBV24-1 and TRBJ2-3; no clear D. Germline V gene data show CDR1 as KGHDR and CDR2 as SFDVKD. Trimming removed 4 bases from V and 2 bases from J, with 6 bases in between. This CDR3 is 13 amino acids long. The CDR3 DNA reads TGTGCCACCAGTGACTCCTCCACAGATACGCAGTATTTT. Its translation is CATSDSSTDTQYF.

This clone was found once. V gene TRBV7-3 combines with J gene TRBJ2-3, with unresolved D. This CDR3 contains 15 residues. Germline CDR1 is SGHTA and CDR2 is FQGTGA. Trimming pared 2 bases from V and 1 base from J, leaving 10 bases between. CDR3 amino acids: CASSLLGPGTDTQYF. The DNA of the CDR3 is TGTGCCAGCAGCTTACTCGGTCCTGGCACAGATACGCAGTATTTT.

Comments on this clone: Because the CDR3's place on the DNA is in doubt, the DNA is left out and the CDR3 is given as listed by TCRdb. The chain joins TRBV19 to TRBJ1-5; TRBD1, as called in the table, went unchecked against the DNA. The CDR3 comprises 15 residues, both ends counted. Germline CDR1 is LNHDA and CDR2 is SQIVND (reference sequence). The CDR3 protein is CASSSGQGIYQPQHF.